Below, 7 T cell receptor beta chains from the same sample are listed, as sequenced in a study of T cells of healthy individuals. Each CDR3 protein is one row after TCRdb ran MiXCR on the 5' RACE reads. The sample has 100,000 or so distinct CDR3 sequences, roughly 18% seen once. The receptors come from a human donor in good health.

The rearrangement links TRBV6-5 to TRBJ1-2; D gene uncertain. This CDR3 comprises 15 residues. V was clipped by 0 bases and J by 0 bases, with 8 bases between them. CDR1 and CDR2 (germline): MNHEY, SVGAGI. CDR3 protein: CASSYSLGSNYGYTF. CDR3 nucleotide sequence: TGTGCCAGCAGTTACTCACTGGGATCTAACTATGGCTACACCTTC.

Ten or more counts support this clonotype. V usage is TRBV7-2 and J usage is TRBJ2-3; 9 bases map to TRBD2. Germline V gene sequence: CDR1 SGHTA, CDR2 FQGNSA. The CDR3 is made up of 12 amino acids. Here the CDR3 DNA reads TGTGGGGCGGGACTAGCTACAGATACGCAGTATTTT. Protein product: CGAGLATDTQYF.

Only a few counts were recorded for this clonotype. V gene TRBV13 combines with J gene TRBJ2-7; D unresolved. The germline CDR1 and CDR2 sequences are PRHDT and FYEKMQ (reference sequence). V lost 3 bases and J 1 base, leaving 16 bases between the germline ends. The CDR3 loop spans 16 amino acids. This CDR3 is CASSFFPKDGSYEQYF. CDR3 nucleotide sequence: TGTGCCAGCAGCTTCTTCCCAAAAGACGGATCCTACGAGCAGTACTTC.

This clonotype turned up a few times. The rearrangement links TRBV3-1 to TRBJ2-5; D remains unclear. Trimming removed 3 bases from V and 4 bases from J, with 12 bases in between. This CDR3 is built from 14 residues. Per germline, CDR1 LGHDT and CDR2 YNNKEL (reference sequence). The CDR3 DNA reads TGTGCCAGCAGCCACGACCAGTACGGAGAGACCCAGTACTTC. Translation gives CASSHDQYGETQYF.

The rearrangement uses TRBV12-3 or TRBV12-4 and TRBJ2-1; 7 bases align to TRBD1. V was clipped by 0 bases and J by 10 bases; unmatched bases: 9. The CDR3 totals 15 residues. For the CDR3, the DNA is TGTGCCAGCAGTTTAGCGGGTGGAACAGGGGTGGAGCAGTTCTTC. Encoded protein: CASSLAGGTGVEQFF.

This clonotype was seen only a few times. The J gene is TRBJ2-3, the V gene TRBV28; 13 bases align to TRBD2. Germline loops: CDR1 MDHEN, CDR2 SYDVKM. This CDR3 spans 16 amino acids. After removal of 6 bases from V and 5 bases from J, the junction contained 8 bases not matched to a gene. This CDR3 is CASSLPRTSGRDTQYF. CDR3 coding DNA: TGTGCCAGCAGCCTCCCCCGGACTAGCGGGAGAGATACGCAGTATTTT.

The chain joins TRBV7-2 to TRBJ1-2; possible D gene TRBD1, 5 bases. The CDR3 length is 17 residues. V gave up 5 bases and J gave up 5 bases, with 24 bases separating them. Germline CDR1 and CDR2: SGHTA and FQGNSA. The CDR3 DNA follows: TGTGCCAGCAGCGAGTGGGGCAGCACCGCATCTCCTTATGGCTACACCTTC. It is translated as CASSEWGSTASPYGYTF.